This TCR beta chain emerged from a study of blood T cell repertoires in COVID-19. The overall study: Some COVID-19 samples were acute and others convalescent; all came from the United States, Italy and Spain. T cells, B-cell-depleted T cells, or PBMCs supplied cDNA or gDNA.

This CDR3 comprises 16 residues. The V and J ends lost 2 bases and 1 base, in that order; junction bases with no gene match: 2. The germline gives CDR1 MNHEY, CDR2 SVGAGI. Per the original data handling: Using reference gene primer amplification, nucleated cell counts were estimated. TCRdb keeps only in-frame clones here, not all; method: immunoSEQ multiplex PCR. V, J and clone size were drawn from that table, and D and trimming were deduced from the DNA. The sample consists of around 200,000 clones, around 82% of them appearing once. The sequenced material came from peripheral blood. This rearrangement joins TRBV6-5 to TRBJ2-5; 12 nucleotides align to TRBD1. This TCR derives from a man aged 50 to 60 with active or convalescent COVID-19. CDR3 nucleotide sequence: TGTGCCAGCAGTTACGGGACAGGGGGCCTCCAAGAGACCCAGTACTTC. The encoded protein is CASSYGTGGLQETQYF.